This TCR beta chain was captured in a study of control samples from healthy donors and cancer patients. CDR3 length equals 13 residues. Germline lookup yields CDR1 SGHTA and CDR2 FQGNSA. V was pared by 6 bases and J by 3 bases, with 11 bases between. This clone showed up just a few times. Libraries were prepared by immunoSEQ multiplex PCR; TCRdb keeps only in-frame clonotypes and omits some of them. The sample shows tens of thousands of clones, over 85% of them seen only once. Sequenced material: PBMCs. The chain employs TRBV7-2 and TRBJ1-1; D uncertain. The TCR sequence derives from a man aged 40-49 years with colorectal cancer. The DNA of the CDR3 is TGTGCCAGCAGAAAAGCTGGGGACACTGAAGCTTTCTTT. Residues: CASRKAGDTEAFF.